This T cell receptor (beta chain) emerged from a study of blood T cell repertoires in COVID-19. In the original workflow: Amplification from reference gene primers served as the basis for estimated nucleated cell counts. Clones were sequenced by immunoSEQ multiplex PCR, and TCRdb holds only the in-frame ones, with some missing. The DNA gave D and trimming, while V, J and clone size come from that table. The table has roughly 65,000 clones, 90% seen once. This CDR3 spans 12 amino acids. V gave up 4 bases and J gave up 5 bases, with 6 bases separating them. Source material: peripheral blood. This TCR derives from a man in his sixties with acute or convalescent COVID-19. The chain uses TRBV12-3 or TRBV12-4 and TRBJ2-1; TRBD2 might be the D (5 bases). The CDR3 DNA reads TGTGCCAGCAGTTCGGGGAACAATGAGCAGTTCTTC. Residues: CASSSGNNEQFF.